The T cell receptor beta chain described here comes from a study of spatial heterogeneity in lung cancer. Study conclusions and caveats: Among blood samples, ubiquitous expanded tumor TCRs appeared more at resection than at follow-up.

CDR3 size: 12 residues. The V end lost 4 bases, the J end lost 10 bases, and 12 bases lay between the germline ends. Germline V gene sequence: CDR1 PRHDT, CDR2 FYEKMQ (reference sequence). This clonotype was seen only a few times. Its target is unknown. A unique molecular identifier was attached to every TCR cDNA molecule. TCRdb passed the 5' RACE reads through MiXCR, listing each CDR3 protein once. The data show tens of thousands of distinct CDR3 sequences, 4% to 6% seen once. Time point defined: sample taken at primary tumor resection. Unsorted whole RNA from tumor, nontumor lung or frozen PBMC underwent sequencing. Donors were fewer than 90 untreated early-stage non-small cell lung cancer patients.

The TCR originated in a female donor with early-stage non-small cell lung cancer. V and J are TRBV13 and TRBJ2-3; D remains unclear. The material sequenced was PBMCs, taken at surgery. The DNA for the CDR3 is TGTGCCAGCAGCTCCTACGTGGGTGCGCAGTATTTT. Translating it yields CASSSYVGAQYF.